This T cell receptor (beta chain) was retrieved from a study of shared clonotypes between healthy human individuals. Study summary: Three CD4 naive, three CD4 memory, two CD8 naive and one CD8 memory plate were used per donor.

V was trimmed by 10 bases and J by 3 bases, leaving 12 bases between them. Germline-derived CDR1 and CDR2 are LNHDA and SQIVND (reference sequence). The CDR3 consists of 13 residues. Produced via immunoSEQ multiplex PCR; TCRdb's table is partial and in-frame only. The table lists roughly 2,300,000 clones, roughly 90% of them singletons. Sequencing was performed on naive CD4+ T cells from PBMCs. Sample subset: CD45RA+ positively selected. The rearrangement joins TRBV19 to TRBJ2-2, with a possible D match to TRBD2 (6 bases). This TCR was sampled from a man aged 18 to 30 in good health. Some clones in this sample may be carry-over from other donors' samples. The CDR3 sequence is CATRGSYTGELFF. The CDR3 bases are TGTGCCACCCGGGGGTCTTACACCGGGGAGCTGTTTTTT.